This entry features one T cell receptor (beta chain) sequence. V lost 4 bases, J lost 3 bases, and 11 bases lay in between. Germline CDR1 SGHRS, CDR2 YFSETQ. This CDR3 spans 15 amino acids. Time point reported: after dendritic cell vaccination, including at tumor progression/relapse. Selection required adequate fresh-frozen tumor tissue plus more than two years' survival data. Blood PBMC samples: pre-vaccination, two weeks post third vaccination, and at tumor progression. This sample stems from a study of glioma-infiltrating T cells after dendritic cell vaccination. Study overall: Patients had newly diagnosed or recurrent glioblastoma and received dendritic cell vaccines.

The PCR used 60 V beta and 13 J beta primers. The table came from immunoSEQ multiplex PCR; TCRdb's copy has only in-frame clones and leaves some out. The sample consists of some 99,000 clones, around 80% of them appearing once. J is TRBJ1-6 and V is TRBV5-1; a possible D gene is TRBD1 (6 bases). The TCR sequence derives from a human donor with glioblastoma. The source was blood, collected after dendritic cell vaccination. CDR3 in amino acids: CASSIGTLYNSPLHF. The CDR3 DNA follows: TGCGCCAGCAGCATCGGGACACTCTATAATTCACCCCTCCACTTT.